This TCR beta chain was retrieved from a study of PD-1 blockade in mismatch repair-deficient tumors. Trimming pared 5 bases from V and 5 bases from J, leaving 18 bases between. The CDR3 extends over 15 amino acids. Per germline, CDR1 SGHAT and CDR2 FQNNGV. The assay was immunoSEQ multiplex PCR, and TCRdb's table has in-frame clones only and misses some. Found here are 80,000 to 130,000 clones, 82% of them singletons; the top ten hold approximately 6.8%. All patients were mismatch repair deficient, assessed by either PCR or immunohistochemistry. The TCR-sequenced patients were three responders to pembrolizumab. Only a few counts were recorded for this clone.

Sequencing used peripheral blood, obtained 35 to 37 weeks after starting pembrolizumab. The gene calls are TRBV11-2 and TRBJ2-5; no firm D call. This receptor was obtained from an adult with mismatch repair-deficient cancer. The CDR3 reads CASSLTGSGSETQYF. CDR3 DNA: TGTGCCAGCAGCCTTACGGGTTCCGGGTCGGAGACCCAGTACTTC.